This T cell receptor beta chain emerged from a study of shared clonotypes between healthy human individuals. This clone appeared a single time. Sequencing used immunoSEQ multiplex PCR; TCRdb keeps in-frame clones, though not all of them. This table holds 450,000 to 650,000 clones, around three quarters found once. The CDR3 totals 14 residues. Germline lookup yields CDR1 MNHEY and CDR2 SMNVEV (reference sequence). V shed 6 bases and J shed 3 bases, with 15 bases lying between them. The rearrangement uses TRBV27 and TRBJ2-7; no clear D. Specimen: PBMCs. The sequence derives from a middle-aged woman in good health. Some clones in this sample may be carry-over from other donors' samples. The CDR3 sequence is CASSHGLGRYEQYF. The CDR3 region has the DNA TGTGCCAGCAGCCACGGTCTGGGCCGCTACGAGCAGTACTTC.